This entry is about one TCR beta chain. Its specificity is unknown. The data stem from a study of T cell repertoires in cytomegalovirus infection. Study summary: Use of recently identified HLA-C-restricted and well-studied HLA-B-restricted CMV epitopes was part of the study. Carrying CMV and the relevant HLA type showed in public TCR beta signatures.

Study observations and caveats: Adding up the frequency of public TCR beta families identified people who carried CMV plus the relevant HLA. HLA-C-restricted CMV-specific TCR beta clonotypes prevailed in the ex vivo response.

There are 16 residues in the CDR3. Germline V CDR1 and CDR2: MNHEY, SMNVEV (reference sequence). V shed 4 bases, J shed 8 bases, and the junction held 14 bases outside the gene matches. MiXCR, run by TCRdb on the reads, gives a single entry per CDR3 protein. The sample shows about 500,000 distinct CDR3 sequences, 33% of them seen only once. The sample here was cultured PBMCs, taken from culture after CMV antigen stimulation. The rearrangement uses TRBV27 and TRBJ2-1, with 7 bases aligning to TRBD1. The source is a human donor in good health (CMV status not recorded). Some clones in this sample may be carry-over from other donors' samples. CDR3 loop: CASSSSVIQGYDEQFF. CDR3 DNA: TGTGCCAGCAGTTCTTCCGTTATACAGGGGTACGATGAGCAGTTCTTC.